This T cell receptor beta chain emerged from a study of cytomegalovirus exposure and HLA in healthy donors (dated by TCRdb to about 2017). Notes on the research overall: An earlier analysis of approximately 640 of the donors reported 250 to 300 Gb of sequence data and about 100 million unique TCR beta sequences from 150 million to 200 million T cells. An early release covering around 630 HLA-typed donors comprised approximately 300 gigabases of sequencing data and some 79 million unique TCR sequences. Among the approximately 430 genotyped donors, around 81% belonged to the genetic ancestry cluster associated with self-reported Caucasian donors. The study aimed to test whether cataloging public T cell receptors could reveal signatures of past pathogen exposure. The study profiled the T cell repertoires of under 850 subjects by immunosequencing and related them to cytomegalovirus serostatus. A separate validation cohort of roughly 110 different subjects was used in addition to the 666-subject first cohort. The study combined high-throughput TCR immunosequencing, statistical association of individual TCRs with disease status, and machine learning to predict cytomegalovirus infection status. A later analysis re-analyzed previously published TCR beta repertoires from 650 to 800 donors and added high-resolution HLA genotyping to study TCR occurrence patterns. The later analysis used no new phenotypic data to find candidate immune exposures, relying instead on TCR beta sequences and their occurrence across donors. To decide whether each TCR beta V gene segment behaved as functional or pseudogenic, an earlier analysis of fewer than 750 of the donors relied on high-throughput TCR beta sequencing. Alongside the repertoire data, information on donor age, sex, ethnicity and CMV serostatus was compiled. Genome-wide SNP genotypes for about 55% of the roughly 670 donors were used in a later genetic analysis, which treated that subset as a discovery cohort. Every repertoire in the discovery cohort had been generated on one and the same sequencing platform. Both class I and class II loci were covered by HLA typing, at four-digit resolution. The number of typed donors differed by locus: 629-630 for A, B, C, DRB1 and DQB1; 500 to 550 for DQA1; around 610 for DPA1; and roughly 470 for DPB1. A handful of DR-DQ haplotypes were handled as single units for association and clustering because linkage in the cohort was strong. Among 300 to 500 genotyped donors of the cohort, an average of approximately 240,000 unique TCR beta nucleotide sequences was sequenced per donor, of which about 18% were non-productive. Overall study results and their limits: In a later analysis, the rate of TCR association differed among HLA loci, with DRB1 alleles having the most associated TCRs and HLA-C alleles having the fewest. Assigning TCR associations to individual alleles was difficult when HLA alleles, especially DR and DQ, strongly co-occurred. The presence/absence analyses assumed that sequencing depth was roughly uniform across donors, and that assumption may not be true. A cluster of highly shared sequence variants was judged likely to represent a technical artifact of the sequencing pipeline. In the study, approximately 160 TCR beta chains were listed as associated with cytomegalovirus. Immune exposure information for the cohort was limited to CMV serostatus. Cytomegalovirus status was reported to be diagnosed by the classifier with high specificity and sensitivity in both the original and validation cohorts. Because HLA typing was missing for some donors at each locus, association tests included only the typed subset. Several of the top co-occurrence clusters appeared to be linked to parvovirus B19, influenza, CMV and Epstein-Barr virus, according to a later analysis. Compared with equally common non-associated chains, HLA-associated TCR beta chains in a later analysis were more clonally expanded and had lower generation probabilities. V-gene and J-gene trimming of TCR beta chains was associated with a missense DCLRE1C variant in a later genetic analysis, and the association was replicated in an independent cohort. It was suggested by the authors that the approach could potentially be generalized to other disease states and immunological phenotypes. Specific HLA alleles were associated with around 18,000 TCR beta sequences at a false discovery rate of 0.05 in a later analysis. Three of the identified cytomegalovirus-associated TCR beta chains were confirmed in vitro to be specific for cytomegalovirus antigens. Most CMV-associated TCR beta chains appeared to be HLA-restricted in a later analysis, and the HLA associations seemed to be driven largely by CMV exposure. A further reported finding was that TCR beta sequences accurately predicted the HLA-A and HLA-B alleles for most subjects in the first cohort. A later genetic analysis reported fewer N-insertions in productive TCRs among donors in an Asian-associated ancestry cluster than the roughly 620-donor mean. The cohort was sequenced for TCR beta chains only, and without alpha or paired-chain data the features that could be detected were limited. Most TCR sequences were seen in very few donors, while some public TCRs were found in many individuals. Because counts were too low, roughly 18 rarely observed V segments, including chromosome 9 orphons, were left out of the earlier analysis of 500 to 650 of the donors. Linkage disequilibrium might explain the correlated functional status among segregating V segments, but an unknown experimental factor could not be excluded. Some IMGT-functional V segments, including TRBV6-2 and TRBV6-3, could not be told apart with the 87-base-pair reads, so those segments were excluded. An earlier analysis of approximately 540 of the donors showed that most TCR beta V segments appeared in productive rearrangements either about 87% or about 30% of the time, which broadly matched IMGT annotations.

The cohort consisted of some 670 healthy bone marrow donors. At the time of sampling, all cohort members were nominally healthy, though unrecorded immune exposures were likely present. The donor tested CMV seronegative, placing the donor among the 350 or so seronegative members of the cohort. Each donor provided a peripheral blood sample, and peripheral blood mononuclear cells were used for TCR beta sequencing. The Qiagen DNeasy Blood Extraction Kit was used to extract genomic DNA from the blood cell samples. Measured from the cysteine to the phenylalanine, the CDR3 is 14 residues long. Only the CDR3 region is kept as DNA, spanning 42 bases read in frame from base 1. From the germline V gene, CDR1 is MDHEN and CDR2 is SYDVKM. Compared with germline, V lacks 5 bases and J lacks 4 bases; bases without a gene match: 7. The sample holds one count of this clone. Its antigen remains unidentified. Nothing much larger sits one base from this clone, and base qualities are not available.

The method was the immunoSEQ multiplex PCR assay. The multiplex PCR relied on a mix of 60 forward primers for TCR Vbeta segments and 13 reverse primers for TCR Jbeta segments. A multiplex PCR assay on genomic DNA amplified the CDR3 region of rearranged TCR beta genes. Amplified TCR beta libraries were sequenced as 87-base-pair reads on the Illumina HiSeq System. The study's own analysis went as follows. Across the 500 to 850 repertoires, a later analysis counted some 80 million unique TCR beta chains, around 10 million of which were shared by at least two donors. A nearest-neighbor algorithm error-corrected the raw reads and collapsed the reads into unique sequences, merging closely related sequences to remove PCR and sequencing errors. V, D and J gene segments were assigned by aligning CDR3 sequences to IMGT reference sequences. Each retained sequence needed at least a six-nucleotide match to both a V gene segment and a J gene segment. Rearrangements were called productive when the CDR3 lacked stop codons and stayed in frame with V and J; all others were non-productive. Following IMGT convention, CDR3 was defined as the stretch from the second conserved V-encoded cysteine to the conserved J-encoded phenylalanine. Sequences without an unambiguous match to a single V gene segment were excluded from the earlier analysis of 450 to 650 of the donors. In an earlier analysis of 587 of the donors, a V segment was called functional when productive rearrangements were above 56.7%, and segregating when the standard deviation between donors exceeded 5%. To diagnose cytomegalovirus status from the catalog of TCR beta chain sequences, a statistical classification framework was built. V and J gene assignment, in a later analysis, came from comparing TCR nucleotide sequences with IMGT/GENE-DB human TR gene sequences. The TCRdist pipeline was used in a later analysis to assign CDR3 sequences and most-parsimonious VDJ recombination scenarios. In a later analysis, each TCR beta chain was defined by its CDR3 amino acid sequence together with its V-gene family, and reads lacking a unique V-gene family were excluded. In a later analysis, nearly 600 highly shared, low-generation-probability nucleotide sequences were removed to address suspected cross-contamination and a sequencing artifact. A later analysis calculated a clonal expansion index for each public chain from normalized within-repertoire ranks of inferred template counts. In a later analysis, generation probabilities were computed using a VDJ recombination model fitted to out-of-frame rearrangements, and the results were checked against IGoR. In a later analysis, hypergeometric tests were used to score TCR-TCR, TCR-HLA and TCR-CMV co-occurrence, with a repertoire-size bias correction applied to TCR pairs. In a later analysis, false discovery rates were estimated by permuting HLA or CMV assignments 20 times. In a later analysis, co-occurring TCRs were grouped using DBSCAN, with TCRdist sequence similarity added in when clustering inside HLA-allele-positive subsets. Repertoires with fewer than 30,000 or more than 120,000 public chains were left out of co-occurrence clustering, as were four to six repertoires with anomalous nucleotide sharing. TCRdb stores this immuneACCESS table with in-frame sequences only. Part of the clones is absent; in the studies checked, under half of the shortfall reflects unresolved V genes, and no reason is known for the rest. V and J calls plus clone size are reproduced from that table; the DNA served to infer D and trimming. Across this sample there are 55,000 or so clones, with approximately 73% seen only once. The ten largest clonotypes hold about 3.1% of the sample.

The clonotype comes from a man between 18 and 35 years old in good health and CMV-seronegative. The sequence links TRBV28 to TRBJ2-5, with 7 middle bases fitting TRBD1. Sequenced input: PBMCs. The CDR3 here reads CASSEQGIRETQYF. Read as DNA, the sequence is TGTGCCAGCAGTGAACAGGGGATACGAGAGACCCAGTACTTC.